Presented here are 26 T cell receptor beta chains from one specimen sequenced in a study of human T cells and chemical hapten exposure (dated by TCRdb to the early 2020s). Library preparation used RACE. The data were produced on a NextSeq 500. TCRdb trimmed the raw reads at Q25, called clones with MiXCR and kept productive beta chains. For every CDR3 protein sequence, its rows merge into one entry that carries the most common genes and DNA. This sample gives some 360,000 distinct CDR3 sequences in total; 4.5% to 5.5% of them show up just once. The ten largest clones represent roughly 2.6% of the sample. The time point label for this specimen denotes: pre-sensitization, week 0. Per the publication, the treatment or condition label means: therapeutic diphenylcyclopropenone sensitization with weekly scalp DPC. The sequences come from whole blood, collected in connection with sensitization to the hapten diphenylcyclopropenone (DPC). The source is a woman aged 50 to 60 with alopecia areata. Some clones in this sample may be carry-over from other donors' samples.

The rearrangement joins TRBV24-1 to TRBJ1-1; maybe TRBD1 (5 bases). The germline gives CDR1 KGHDR, CDR2 SFDVKD. CDR3 size: 14 residues. V lost 5 bases and J lost 0, with 9 bases in between. The CDR3 bases are TGTGCCACCAGTGGGCGGGGGATGAACACTGAAGCTTTCTTT. Amino acid sequence: CATSGRGMNTEAFF.

The V gene is TRBV5-4, the J gene TRBJ2-3; D is perhaps TRBD1 (5 bases). In germline, CDR1 is SGHNT, CDR2 YYREEE (reference sequence). Trimming took off 4 bases at V and 6 bases at J, with 15 bases between the two ends. This CDR3 has 14 amino acids. This CDR3 reads CASSPFQGSDTQYF. The DNA for the CDR3 is TGTGCCAGCAGCCCATTTCAGGGCTCGGATACGCAGTATTTT. The whole variable domain, filled in from reference TRBV5-4 and TRBJ2-3, reads ETGVTQSPTHLIKTRGQQVTLRCSSQSGHNTVSWYQQALGQGPQFIFQYYREEENGRGNFPPRFSGLQFPNYSSELNVNALELDDSALYLCASSPFQGSDTQYFGPGTRLTVL.

This clonotype was seen repeatedly, ten times or more. This chain joins TRBV28 and TRBJ2-7; D gene unclear. Germline values: CDR1 MDHEN, CDR2 SYDVKM. The CDR3 extends over 12 amino acids. The V end was cut by 1 base, the J end by 6 bases, with 7 bases between. As DNA, the CDR3 is TGTGCCAGCAGTTTATTGGGCCCCGAGCAGTACTTC. The encoded protein is CASSLLGPEQYF. Full variable domain (outside the CDR3, taken from reference TRBV28 and TRBJ2-7): DVKVTQSSRYLVKRTGEKVFLECVQDMDHENMFWYRQDPGLGLRLIYFSYDVKMKEKGDIPEGYSVSREKKERFSLILESASTNQTSMYLCASSLLGPEQYFGPGTRLTVT.

The sample holds many counts of this clonotype. This sequence joins TRBV20-1 and TRBJ1-1; no reliable D call. CDR3 length: 13 amino acids. From germline, CDR1 is DFQATT and CDR2 SNEGSKA (reference sequence). The V end lost 2 bases, the J end lost 1 base, and 8 bases lay between the germline ends. CDR3 loop: CSARPGQNTEAFF. In nucleotides, the CDR3 is TGCAGTGCTAGACCTGGGCAGAACACTGAAGCTTTCTTT.

This clonotype was counted only a few times. This chain links TRBV7-8 with TRBJ1-1, with D hard to call. This CDR3 has 13 amino acids. Per the germline V gene, CDR1 is SGHVS and CDR2 is FQNEAQ. Deletions cut 6 bases from V and 1 base from J, with 9 bases between. CDR3 coding DNA: TGTGCCAGCAGGCAGACGGGGAACACTGAAGCTTTCTTT. This translates into CASRQTGNTEAFF.

The chain is built from TRBV20-1 and TRBJ1-2; 8 nucleotides line up with TRBD1. The CDR3 spans 14 residues. The ends lost 6 bases at V and 3 bases at J; junction bases unmatched: 9. Germline V gene data show CDR1 as DFQATT and CDR2 as SNEGSKA (reference sequence). This CDR3 reads CSAKTGTGDYGYTF. In DNA form, the CDR3 reads TGCAGTGCGAAAACCGGGACAGGTGACTATGGCTACACCTTC.

There are a few counts of this clonotype. V is TRBV3-1 and J is TRBJ1-5; the D gene is possibly TRBD1 (5 bases). V dropped 0 bases and J dropped 6 bases, with 18 bases sitting between them. CDR3 length: 17 residues. CDR1 and CDR2 from the germline V gene are LGHDT and YNNKEL (reference sequence). The CDR3 DNA follows: TGTGCCAGCAGCCAAGATGGTGCCAGGGCTGGGGGTCAGCCCCAGCATTTT. Translated, it gives CASSQDGARAGGQPQHF.

This clonotype was seen a few times. The chain couples TRBV25-1 to TRBJ2-7; D unresolved. This CDR3 is 15 amino acids long. Deletions cut 3 bases from V and 3 bases from J, with 15 bases between. Germline CDR1 MGHDK, CDR2 SYGVNS. The CDR3 DNA is TGTGCCAGCAGTGACCCGGCCTCAAACGTCTACGAGCAGTACTTC. Translated: CASSDPASNVYEQYF.

This clonotype was recorded at least ten times. The J gene is TRBJ2-7, the V gene TRBV6-2 or TRBV6-3; 8 bases fit TRBD1. Looked up from germline, CDR1 is MNHEY and CDR2 is SVGEGT. The CDR3 is 12 residues long. V gave up 8 bases and J gave up 4 bases; unmatched junction bases: 4. The CDR3 loop reads CASRDRRYEQYF. In nucleotides, the CDR3 is TGTGCCAGCCGGGACAGGAGGTACGAGCAGTACTTC.

This clonotype has a handful of counts. The chain recombines TRBV7-2 with TRBJ1-3; 8 nucleotides align to TRBD1. V lost 5 bases to trimming and J lost 0 bases; unmatched junction nucleotides: 15. The CDR3 extends over 19 amino acids. CDR1 is SGHTA, CDR2 FQGNSA, per germline. CDR3 nucleotide sequence: TGTGCCAGCAGCCCAAGTGGGACAGGCTATGCTCACTCTGGAAACACCATATATTTT. Amino acid sequence: CASSPSGTGYAHSGNTIYF.

Ten or more counts support this clonotype. The V call is TRBV6-2 or TRBV6-3, the J call TRBJ1-1, with D possibly TRBD1 on 5 matching bases. Germline-derived CDR1 and CDR2 are MNHEY and SVGEGT. The CDR3 runs 13 residues. Deletions cut 8 bases from V and 6 bases from J, with 16 bases between. CDR3 coding DNA: TGTGCCAGCTCGAGGGGCCTCGGCCCTGAAGCTTTCTTT. Amino acid sequence: CASSRGLGPEAFF.

The chain uses TRBV20-1 and TRBJ2-1; TRBD2 matches 9 bases. The CDR3 is 15 residues long. CDR1 is DFQATT and CDR2 is SNEGSKA in the germline V gene (reference sequence). J lost 9 bases, V lost 8 bases, and 17 bases had no gene match. CDR3 sequence reads: CSLVYSGSLTGEQFF. The CDR3 DNA sequence: TGCAGTCTGGTGTATAGCGGGAGCCTCACGGGTGAGCAGTTCTTC.

This clonotype was seen a handful of times. As DNA, the CDR3 is TGTGCCAGCAGTTTAGGACAGATTAGCGAAAAACTGTTTTTT. It codes for CASSLGQISEKLFF. The V gene is TRBV28, the J gene TRBJ1-4; D may be TRBD1 (6 bases). The CDR3 contains 14 residues. Per germline, CDR1 MDHEN and CDR2 SYDVKM. V lost 2 bases to trimming and J lost 8 bases, with 12 bases between them. Drawing the rest from reference TRBV28 and TRBJ1-4, the complete variable domain is DVKVTQSSRYLVKRTGEKVFLECVQDMDHENMFWYRQDPGLGLRLIYFSYDVKMKEKGDIPEGYSVSREKKERFSLILESASTNQTSMYLCASSLGQISEKLFFGSGTQLSVL.

This clonotype was seen at least ten times. This chain connects TRBV10-3 to TRBJ2-1; D is perhaps TRBD2 (5 bases). The germline CDR1 and CDR2 sequences are ENHRY and SYGVKD. The ends were cut back, 1 base at V and 0 bases at J, with 10 bases in the middle. The CDR3 is 16 amino acids. The CDR3 bases are TGTGCCATCAGTGAGTTGTGGGAGAGCTCCTACAATGAGCAGTTCTTC. Translation gives CAISELWESSYNEQFF.

This clonotype was picked up many times. The chain carries TRBV6-1 and TRBJ1-6; D remains unclear. The CDR3 has 13 residues. Germline V gives CDR1 MNHNS, CDR2 SASEGT. V shed 6 bases and J shed 5 bases, with 8 bases lying between them. DNA of the CDR3: TGTGCCAGCAGCCCTCAAGATAATTCACCCCTCCACTTT. This sequence encodes CASSPQDNSPLHF.

This clonotype was seen repeatedly, ten times or more. The chain uses TRBV7-3 and TRBJ1-2, with D possibly being TRBD1 (6 bases). In germline, CDR1 is SGHTA, CDR2 FQGTGA. This CDR3 is built from 17 residues. With 11 bases removed from V and 1 base from J, the gap between germline ends came to 26 bases. The CDR3 nucleotides read TGTGCCGACGAAGGACAGCCGGGGATTAAACATAACTATGGCTACACCTTC. Protein: CADEGQPGIKHNYGYTF.

This clonotype was found many times. The rearrangement links TRBV7-2 to TRBJ2-3, with unresolved D. Germline V lookup: CDR1 SGHTA, CDR2 FQGNSA. The CDR3 totals 13 residues. Between the trimmed V and J ends, which lost 3 bases and 1 base, there was a span of 5 bases. The CDR3 is CASSFKGTDTQYF. Written as DNA, the CDR3 is TGTGCCAGCAGCTTTAAAGGCACAGATACGCAGTATTTT.

Many counts were recorded for this clonotype. The chain links TRBV28 to TRBJ1-1; D is perhaps TRBD1 (6 bases). This CDR3 is 15 amino acids long. Trimming removed 7 bases at V and 1 base at J, with 16 bases between. Germline V gene lookup returns CDR1 MDHEN and CDR2 SYDVKM. The CDR3 loop is CASTPAQGWNTEAFF. In DNA form, the CDR3 reads TGTGCCAGCACCCCTGCGCAGGGGTGGAACACTGAAGCTTTCTTT.

This clonotype was recorded many times. The V and J genes are TRBV7-2 and TRBJ2-1; TRBD2 matches at 7 bases. Per germline, CDR1 SGHTA and CDR2 FQGNSA. Trimming at V came to 5 bases and at J to 9 bases, leaving 10 bases not matched to a gene. CDR3 length equals 14 residues. The chain's CDR3 is CASSAGLVGLEQFF. CDR3 DNA sequence: TGTGCCAGCAGCGCAGGACTAGTGGGACTTGAGCAGTTCTTC.

This clonotype was recorded many times. The chain joins TRBV5-1 to TRBJ2-5; 13 bases align to TRBD2. This CDR3 has 15 residues. Trimming took 4 bases from V and 5 from J; bases not matched to a gene: 5. Germline V lookup: CDR1 SGHRS, CDR2 YFSETQ. The CDR3 spells CASSPTSGRTETQYF. The CDR3 DNA reads as TGCGCCAGCAGCCCGACTAGCGGGAGGACCGAGACCCAGTACTTC.

This clonotype was counted many times. This rearrangement joins TRBV7-2 to TRBJ2-3, with TRBD2 as a possible D gene (6 bases). CDR1 and CDR2 (germline): SGHTA, FQGNSA. The V end lost 5 bases, the J end lost 4 bases, and 19 bases lay between the germline ends. The CDR3 is 16 amino acids. In DNA form, the CDR3 reads TGTGCCAGCAGCCCACAGGCGGGGAGGTCTCCAGATACGCAGTATTTT. Translating gives CASSPQAGRSPDTQYF.

This clonotype was seen ten or more times. CDR3 loop: CASRTSGYNEQFF. The CDR3, as DNA: TGTGCCAGCAGAACTAGCGGTTACAATGAGCAGTTCTTC. The gene calls are TRBV13 and TRBJ2-1, with TRBD2 identical over 8 bases. The V gene end was trimmed by 6 bases and the J gene end by 4 bases; junction bases not matched to a gene: 2. The CDR3 totals 13 residues. Germline loops: CDR1 PRHDT, CDR2 FYEKMQ (reference sequence). Combining the CDR3 with reference TRBV13 and TRBJ2-1 gives the whole variable domain AAGVIQSPRHLIKEKRETATLKCYPIPRHDTVYWYQQGPGQDPQFLISFYEKMQSDKGSIPDRFSAQQFSDYHSELNMSSLELGDSALYFCASRTSGYNEQFFGPGTRLTVL.

The chain links TRBV30 to TRBJ1-2; D possibly corresponds to TRBD1 (6 bases). Germline V gene sequence: CDR1 GTSNPN, CDR2 SVGIG (reference sequence). The length of the CDR3 is 16 residues. V shed 1 base and J shed 0 bases, with 15 bases lying between them. The CDR3 coding sequence is TGTGCCTGGAGTGGTATGGGGGCCCTCTCTAACTATGGCTACACCTTC. This encodes CAWSGMGALSNYGYTF. Full variable domain (rest looked up from reference TRBV30 and TRBJ1-2): SQTIHQWPATLVQPVGSPLSLECTVEGTSNPNLYWYRQAAGRGLQLLFYSVGIGQISSEVPQNLSASRPQDRQFILSSKKLLLSDSGFYLCAWSGMGALSNYGYTFGSGTRLTVV.

Ten or more counts support this clonotype. The chain couples TRBV7-7 to TRBJ2-2; D unclear. This CDR3 comprises 14 residues. Germline assignment: CDR1 SSHAT and CDR2 FNYEAQ (reference sequence). Deletions cut 4 bases from V and 2 bases from J, with 8 bases between. The CDR3 region has the DNA TGTGCCAGCAGCTCGGACCTAAACACCGGGGAGCTGTTTTTT. Residues: CASSSDLNTGELFF.

This clonotype was seen many times. The chain recombines TRBV7-8 with TRBJ2-1; D gene ambiguous. V lost 2 bases and J 7 bases, leaving 9 bases between the germline ends. Germline lookup yields CDR1 SGHVS and CDR2 FQNEAQ. The CDR3 runs 13 residues. CDR3 sequence reads: CASSLSAVNEQFF. The CDR3 region has the DNA TGTGCCAGCAGCTTATCGGCTGTGAATGAGCAGTTCTTC.

CDR3 in amino acids: CATSRAFVLAGVPTDTQYF. In nucleotides, the CDR3 is TGTGCCACCAGCAGAGCCTTCGTTTTAGCGGGGGTGCCCACAGATACGCAGTATTTT. V usage is TRBV15 and J usage is TRBJ2-3, with TRBD2 identical over 9 bases. This CDR3 region has 19 residues. The V gene end was trimmed by 1 base and the J gene end by 2 bases; junction bases not matched to a gene: 13. Germline lookup yields CDR1 LNHNV and CDR2 YYDKDF (reference sequence).